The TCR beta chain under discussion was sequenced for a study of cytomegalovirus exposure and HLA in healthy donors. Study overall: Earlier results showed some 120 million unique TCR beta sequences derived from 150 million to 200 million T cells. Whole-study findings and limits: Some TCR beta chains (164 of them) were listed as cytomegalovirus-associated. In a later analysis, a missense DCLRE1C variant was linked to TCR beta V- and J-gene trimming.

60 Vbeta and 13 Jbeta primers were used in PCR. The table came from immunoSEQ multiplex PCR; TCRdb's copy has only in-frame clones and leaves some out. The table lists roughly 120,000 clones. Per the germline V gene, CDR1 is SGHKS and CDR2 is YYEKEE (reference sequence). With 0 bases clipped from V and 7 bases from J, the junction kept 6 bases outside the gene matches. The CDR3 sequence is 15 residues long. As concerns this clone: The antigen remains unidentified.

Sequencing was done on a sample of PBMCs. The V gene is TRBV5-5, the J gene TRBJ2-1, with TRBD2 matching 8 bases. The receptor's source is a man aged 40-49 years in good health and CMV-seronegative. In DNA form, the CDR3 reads TGTGCCAGCAGCTTGGAGGGGACTAGGAGAAATGAGCAGTTCTTC. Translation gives CASSLEGTRRNEQFF.